Sequencing of this T cell receptor beta chain was carried out in a study of blood T cell repertoires in COVID-19. As for the study in general: Acute and convalescent COVID-19 samples came from the United States, Italy and Spain. The cDNA or gDNA used as material had been derived from T cells, B-cell-depleted T cells, or PBMCs.

Details on this clone: Since the CDR3 does not end with the conserved phenylalanine or tryptophan, this likely comes from a read error. The DNA is omitted, as the CDR3 cannot be located on it reliably, and the CDR3 follows TCRdb's listing.

Germline V gene data show CDR1 as MDHEN and CDR2 as SYDVKM. A total of 12 residues make up the CDR3, ends included. Data came from immunoSEQ multiplex PCR; TCRdb stores just in-frame clones and leaves some out. The table records hundreds of thousands of clones, 80% to 90% of them present only once. Across about two dozen US areas, participants ranged in age from about 18 to 90 years. Researchers sorted participants into cohorts using their self-reported clinical history. This clonotype originated in a woman in her 50s who had recovered from COVID-19. The specimen sequenced was PBMCs or T cells enriched from blood (not recorded which). This chain links TRBV28 with TRBJ1-2; the table's D call of TRBD1 was not tested on the DNA. CDR3 loop: CASSSRLGGQGI.